The entry that follows covers one T cell receptor beta chain sequence. Its antigen is undetermined. Amplification from RNA transcripts yielded the TCR beta CDR3 regions. Second-round multiplex PCR came after a first-round RT-PCR that employed HTBI primers. MiXCR was run by TCRdb on the multiplex PCR reads, yielding one entry per CDR3 protein. The sample carries over a million distinct CDR3 sequences, roughly two fifths recorded once. The source of the sample is a study of Graves' ophthalmopathy and Graves' hyperthyroidism. Hyperthyroidism patients had new diagnoses, durations under 2 months, and ages of 18 to 65. Patients with other autoimmune diseases, uncontrolled infections, pregnancy or lactation were excluded. In germline, CDR1 is SEHNR, CDR2 FQNEAQ (reference sequence). The CDR3 runs 16 residues. Trimming took 3 bases from V and 5 from J, leaving 16 bases between them. Regarding the study as a whole: Most expanded clonotypes in thyroid above 0.001 frequency also showed up in blood. Classification of ophthalmopathy versus stable hyperthyroidism by a 13-signature model yielded around 90% sensitivity and approximately 79% specificity.

The sequencing input was peripheral blood or thyroid tissue (not recorded which). The rearrangement uses TRBV7-9 and TRBJ1-4; D ambiguous. This TCR was recovered from an adult man with Graves' hyperthyroidism. The CDR3 DNA reads as TGTGCCAGCAGCTTCAATGGACCGGGAGTAAATGAAAAACTGTTTTTT. This sequence encodes CASSFNGPGVNEKLFF.